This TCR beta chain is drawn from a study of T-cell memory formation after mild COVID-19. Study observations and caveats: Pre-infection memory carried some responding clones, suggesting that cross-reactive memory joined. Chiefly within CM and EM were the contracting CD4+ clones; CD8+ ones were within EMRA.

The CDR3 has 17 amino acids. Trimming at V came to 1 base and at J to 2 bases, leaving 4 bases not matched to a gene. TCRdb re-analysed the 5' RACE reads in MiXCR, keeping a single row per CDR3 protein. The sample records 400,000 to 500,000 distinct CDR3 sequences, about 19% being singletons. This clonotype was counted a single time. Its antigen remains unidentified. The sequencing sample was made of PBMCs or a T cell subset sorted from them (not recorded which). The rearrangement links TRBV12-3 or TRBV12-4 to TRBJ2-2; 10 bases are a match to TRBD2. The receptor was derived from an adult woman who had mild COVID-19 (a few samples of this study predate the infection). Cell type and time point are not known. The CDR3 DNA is TGTGCCAGCAGTTTAGGGCGACTAGCGGGTAACACCGGGGAGCTGTTTTTT. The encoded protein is CASSLGRLAGNTGELFF.